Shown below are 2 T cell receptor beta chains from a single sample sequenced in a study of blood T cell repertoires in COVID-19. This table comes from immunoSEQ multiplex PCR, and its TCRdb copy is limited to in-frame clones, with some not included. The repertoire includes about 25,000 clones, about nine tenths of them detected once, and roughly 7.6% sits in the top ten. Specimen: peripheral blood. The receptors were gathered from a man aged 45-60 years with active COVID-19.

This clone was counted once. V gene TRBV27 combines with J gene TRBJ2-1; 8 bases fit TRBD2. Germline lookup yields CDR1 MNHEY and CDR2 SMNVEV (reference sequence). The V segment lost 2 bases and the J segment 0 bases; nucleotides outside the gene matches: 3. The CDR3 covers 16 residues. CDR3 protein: CASSLTAGDSYNEQFF. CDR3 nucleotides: TGTGCCAGCAGTTTAACAGCGGGGGACTCCTACAATGAGCAGTTCTTC.

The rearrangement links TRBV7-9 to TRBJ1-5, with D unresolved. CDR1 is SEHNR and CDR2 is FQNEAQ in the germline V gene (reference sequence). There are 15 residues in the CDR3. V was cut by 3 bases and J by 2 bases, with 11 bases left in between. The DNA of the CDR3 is TGTGCCAGCAGCTTCTCCGGGGAGGGCAATCAGCCCCAGCATTTT. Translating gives CASSFSGEGNQPQHF.